This TCR beta chain stems from a study of control samples from healthy donors and cancer patients. TCRdb keeps only in-frame clones here, not all; method: immunoSEQ multiplex PCR. Of some 120,000 clones listed, approximately 90% were seen once; the top ten hold approximately 2.2%. CDR3 length: 14 amino acids. Deletions cut 4 bases from V and 0 bases from J, with 8 bases between. Germline CDR1 and CDR2: SGHKS and YYEKEE (reference sequence). Sequencing was carried out using blood. The receptor was derived from a woman aged 70-85 years in good health. This rearrangement joins TRBV5-5 to TRBJ1-3; no firm D call. CDR3 nucleotide sequence: TGTGCCAGCAGCCCATTAAGCTCTGGAAACACCATATATTTT. Its protein is CASSPLSSGNTIYF. Filled out from reference TRBV5-5 and TRBJ1-3, the complete variable domain reads DAGVTQSPTHLIKTRGQQVTLRCSPISGHKSVSWYQQVLGQGPQFIFQYYEKEERGRGNFPDRFSARQFPNYSSELNVNALLLGDSALYLCASSPLSSGNTIYFGEGSWLTVV.